This is a list of T cell receptor beta chains from one sample in a study of T cell repertoires in cytomegalovirus infection. These receptors have no known antigen. MiXCR, applied by TCRdb to the reads, yields one record per CDR3 protein. This table has approximately 990,000 distinct CDR3 sequences, approximately 33% appearing once. The sample in question was cultured CD8+ T cells from PBMCs, obtained from culture after CMV antigen stimulation. The receptor source for this set is a human donor in good health (CMV status not recorded). Some clones in this sample may be carry-over from other donors' samples. CDR3s include the opening cysteine and the closing phenylalanine or tryptophan. A D gene is named only where the DNA matches it firmly. Expanded clones are given a class, and other clones once, few, many or no size at all.

CDR3	DNA	V	J	size	D
CASSQGTGSGYGYTF	TGCGCCAGCAGCCAAGGGACGGGCTCAGGCTATGGCTACACCTTC	TRBV4-3	TRBJ1-2	few	-
CARTGGVGTDTQYF	TGTGCCAGGACTGGTGGGGTCGGGACAGATACGCAGTATTTT	TRBV2	TRBJ2-3	once	-
CASSPRGAHTDTQYF	TGTGCCAGCAGTCCCCGGGGGGCGCACACAGATACGCAGTATTTT	TRBV6-6	TRBJ2-3	-	-
CASSSGKWETQYF	TGTGCCAGCAGCTCAGGGAAATGGGAGACCCAGTACTTC	TRBV7-3	TRBJ2-5	few	-
CASSQGGLAGAGKNIQYF	TGTGCCAGCAGCCAGGGGGGACTAGCGGGGGCAGGCAAAAACATTCAGTACTTC	TRBV3-1	TRBJ2-4	-	TRBD2
CASSLGHRYQETQYF	TGTGCCAGCAGCTTAGGGCACCGGTACCAAGAGACCCAGTACTTC	TRBV7-2	TRBJ2-5	many	-
CASSLGGASGNTIYF	TGTGCCAGCAGCTTGGGGGGGGCTTCGGGAAACACCATATATTTT	TRBV7-2	TRBJ1-3	many	-
CASSQVGKGTEAFF	TGTGCCAGCAGCCAGGTGGGGAAGGGGACTGAAGCTTTCTTT	TRBV3-1	TRBJ1-1	-	-
CAQEIMNTEAFF	TGTGCCCAGGAGATCATGAACACTGAAGCTTTCTTT	TRBV7-9	TRBJ1-1	-	-
CASSQGADRGTYGYTF	TGCGCCAGCAGCCAAGGGGCGGACAGGGGGACCTATGGCTACACCTTC	TRBV4-3	TRBJ1-2	-	TRBD1
CASSFRAVEAFF	TGTGCCAGCAGTTTTCGGGCAGTTGAAGCTTTCTTT	TRBV12-3/TRBV12-4	TRBJ1-1	-	-
CANTPGGYNEQFF	TGTGCCAACACTCCTGGTGGTTACAATGAGCAGTTCTTC	TRBV6-2/TRBV6-3	TRBJ2-1	once	-
CASSSLRRTNTEAFF	TGTGCCAGCAGCTCCCTTCGGCGGACGAACACTGAAGCTTTCTTT	TRBV11-2	TRBJ1-1	few	-
CASSLGEPGYEQYF	TGTGCCAGCAGCTTGGGGGAACCGGGCTACGAGCAGTACTTC	TRBV7-2	TRBJ2-7	-	-
CASSTTGPISYNEQFF	TGTGCCAGCAGTACGACGGGACCGATCTCCTACAATGAGCAGTTCTTC	TRBV27	TRBJ2-1	-	-
CASSWGAGGRGTEAFF	TGTGCCAGCAGCTGGGGGGCCGGGGGCAGGGGGACTGAAGCTTTCTTT	TRBV7-2	TRBJ1-1	-	TRBD1
CASSQGYKGNIQYF	TGTGCCAGCAGTCAGGGATATAAGGGAAACATTCAGTACTTC	TRBV7-2	TRBJ2-4	few	-
CASSFRRDTQYF	TGTGCCAGCAGCTTTCGGCGGGACACTCAGTACTTC	TRBV7-9	TRBJ2-5	-	-
CASSDSGGARETQYF	TGTGCCAGCAGCGATAGCGGGGGGGCCAGGGAGACCCAGTACTTC	TRBV7-3	TRBJ2-5	-	TRBD2
CASSPNRGPGETQYF	TGTGCCAGCAGCCCCAACCGGGGGCCAGGGGAGACCCAGTACTTC	TRBV9	TRBJ2-5	-	-
CASSQARNNEQFF	TGTGCCAGCAGCCAGGCCAGGAACAATGAGCAGTTCTTC	TRBV7-8	TRBJ2-1	few	-
CASSPGPFQETQYF	TGCGCCAGCAGCCCGGGACCGTTCCAAGAGACCCAGTACTTC	TRBV5-1	TRBJ2-5	-	-
CATPQEAKRTDTQYF	TGTGCCACCCCCCAGGAGGCTAAGCGCACAGATACGCAGTATTTT	TRBV2	TRBJ2-3	few	-
CASSPGTLKLEYF	TGTGCCAGCAGCCCAGGGACCCTGAAATTGGAGTACTTC	TRBV7-9	TRBJ2-7	many	-
CASSLGPTSPYNEQFF	TGTGCCAGCAGCTTAGGTCCGACCTCCCCTTACAATGAGCAGTTCTTC	TRBV11-3	TRBJ2-1	few	-
CANSLSSTAHLRNEQFF	TGTGCCAACAGCTTATCCTCAACGGCTCACTTACGGAATGAGCAGTTCTTC	TRBV11-2	TRBJ2-1	-	-
CASSQGVAGGIMRQFF	TGCGCCAGCAGCCAAGGGGTAGCGGGGGGGATAATGAGGCAGTTCTTC	TRBV4-1	TRBJ2-1	few	TRBD2
CASSQGQGQFF	TGTGCCAGCAGCCAAGGACAGGGACAGTTCTTC	TRBV11-2	TRBJ2-1	few	TRBD1
CASSSDFVGELFF	TGTGCCAGCAGCTCAGACTTCGTCGGGGAGCTGTTTTTT	TRBV7-9	TRBJ2-2	few	-
CASSARTGGSYGYTF	TGTGCCAGCAGTGCAAGGACAGGGGGGAGCTATGGCTACACCTTC	TRBV27	TRBJ1-2	-	TRBD1
CASSTTKGAGETQYF	TGTGCCAGCAGCACAACCAAGGGGGCTGGGGAGACCCAGTACTTC	TRBV7-9	TRBJ2-5	few	TRBD1
CATSRESGGQPQHF	TGTGCCACCAGCAGAGAGTCCGGTGGGCAGCCCCAGCATTTT	TRBV15	TRBJ1-5	-	-
CASSEDAGTGLSSEQFF	TGCGCCAGCAGTGAGGACGCCGGGACAGGTCTTAGTAGTGAGCAGTTCTTC	TRBV10-2	TRBJ2-1	-	TRBD1
CASSSGAGKGETQYF	TGTGCCAGCAGTTCTGGGGCAGGGAAGGGAGAGACCCAGTACTTC	TRBV28	TRBJ2-5	-	-
CASSPSGGNLGGYTF	TGCGCCAGCAGCCCCTCGGGTGGAAATTTGGGAGGCTACACCTTC	TRBV5-1	TRBJ1-2	-	-
CASSFSLTHSEAFF	TGTGCCAGCAGTTTTTCATTAACACATTCTGAAGCTTTCTTT	TRBV12-3/TRBV12-4	TRBJ1-1	-	-
CASSLGQGAHNGYTF	TGTGCCAGCAGCCTGGGACAGGGGGCGCACAATGGCTACACCTTC	TRBV27	TRBJ1-2	-	TRBD1
CASSHRQQASYGYTF	TGTGCCAGCAGCCACAGACAGCAAGCCAGCTATGGCTACACCTTC	TRBV14	TRBJ1-2	-	-
CASSVPGGKYEQYF	TGTGCCAGCAGCGTACCGGGAGGCAAATACGAGCAGTACTTC	TRBV5-6	TRBJ2-7	once	TRBD2
CASRGQLPDGYTF	TGTGCCAGCAGGGGACAACTACCCGATGGCTACACCTTC	TRBV6-2/TRBV6-3	TRBJ1-2	-	-
CASSPGGGRIIYF	TGTGCCAGCAGCCCCGGAGGGGGGCGAATCATTTACTTC	TRBV7-9	TRBJ2-5	few	-
CAESVGGNTGELFF	TGTGCCGAGAGTGTCGGGGGGAACACCGGGGAGCTGTTTTTT	TRBV6-2/TRBV6-3	TRBJ2-2	-	-
CATFRVGTKEGETQYF	TGTGCCACCTTCCGAGTCGGAACCAAGGAAGGGGAGACCCAGTACTTC	TRBV7-8	TRBJ2-5	-	-
CATSDPGLYGYTF	TGTGCCACCAGTGACCCGGGACTCTATGGCTACACCTTC	TRBV24-1	TRBJ1-2	-	-
CASSLDSGGGNEQFF	TGTGCCAGCAGCTTAGATAGCGGGGGAGGGAATGAGCAGTTCTTC	TRBV7-2	TRBJ2-1	many	TRBD2
CASSPTPVDTGELFF	TGCGCCAGCAGCCCTACGCCTGTGGACACCGGGGAGCTGTTTTTT	TRBV5-1	TRBJ2-2	few	-
CASSSPGTGMIEQYF	TGTGCCAGCAGCTCCCCCGGGACAGGGATGATCGAGCAGTACTTC	TRBV7-6	TRBJ2-7	-	TRBD1
CASSIPLVVGNTEAFF	TGTGCCAGTAGTATACCCTTAGTAGTCGGGAACACTGAAGCTTTCTTT	TRBV19	TRBJ1-1	-	-
CASSLTTGGHNEQFF	TGTGCCAGCAGCTTAACGACAGGTGGTCACAATGAGCAGTTCTTC	TRBV7-6	TRBJ2-1	few	-
CASSEAGDYPQYF	TGTGCCAGCAGTGAAGCCGGGGACTACCCGCAGTATTTT	TRBV6-1	TRBJ2-3	many	TRBD2
CASSPSLEGSNQSQHF	TGTGCCAGCAGCCCCTCGTTGGAGGGTAGCAATCAGTCCCAGCATTTT	TRBV28	TRBJ1-5	-	-
CASAWGVSNTEAFF	TGTGCCAGTGCATGGGGGGTATCGAACACTGAAGCTTTCTTT	TRBV19	TRBJ1-1	once	-
CASSIEVRDGNYGYTF	TGTGCCAGTAGTATAGAAGTGAGGGACGGGAACTATGGCTACACCTTC	TRBV19	TRBJ1-2	-	-
CASSNRTNTGELFF	TGTGCCAGCAGTAACCGGACAAACACCGGGGAGCTGTTTTTT	TRBV6-8	TRBJ2-2	-	-
CASSPPFPWAPRNEQFF	TGTGCCAGCAGTCCCCCCTTCCCTTGGGCCCCTCGGAATGAGCAGTTCTTC	TRBV27	TRBJ2-1	-	-
CASSLGQTSNTGELFF	TGTGCCAGCAGCTTAGGTCAGACATCGAACACCGGGGAGCTGTTTTTT	TRBV11-3	TRBJ2-2	many	-
CASMLSRGLDGPLHF	TGTGCCAGCATGCTATCCCGAGGACTGGATGGACCCCTCCACTTT	TRBV6-2/TRBV6-3	TRBJ1-6	-	-
CASSSTYYEQYF	TGTGCCAGCAGCTCAACCTATTACGAGCAGTACTTC	TRBV11-1	TRBJ2-7	-	-